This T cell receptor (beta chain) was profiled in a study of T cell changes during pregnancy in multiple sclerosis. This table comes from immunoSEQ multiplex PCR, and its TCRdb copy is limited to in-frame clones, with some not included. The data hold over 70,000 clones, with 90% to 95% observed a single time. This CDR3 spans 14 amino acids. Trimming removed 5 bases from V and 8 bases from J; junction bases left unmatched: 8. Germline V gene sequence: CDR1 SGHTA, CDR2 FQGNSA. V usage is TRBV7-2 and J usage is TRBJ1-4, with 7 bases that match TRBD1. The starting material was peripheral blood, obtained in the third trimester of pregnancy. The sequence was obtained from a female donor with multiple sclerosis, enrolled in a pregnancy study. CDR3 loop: CASSHRGGGEKLFF. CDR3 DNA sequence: TGTGCCAGCAGCCACAGGGGCGGAGGGGAAAAACTGTTTTTT.